A single sample is the source of the 26 T cell receptor beta chains below, sequenced in a study of T cells in Graves' hyperthyroidism and ophthalmopathy. From RNA transcripts, TCR beta CDR3 regions were amplified. Primed by the HTBI set, a first-round RT-PCR was run on the TCR CDR3. MiXCR, applied by TCRdb to the multiplex PCR reads, yields one record per CDR3 protein. Of around 490,000 distinct CDR3 sequences in the sample, 15% to 20% were seen once. The material sequenced was blood. The receptors derive from a man aged 35 to 55 with Graves' ophthalmopathy.

The chain is built from TRBV15 and TRBJ1-6, with a weak D call TRBD1 (5 bases). Germline-derived CDR1 and CDR2 are LNHNV and YYDKDF (reference sequence). Trimming shortened V by 4 bases and J by 7 bases, and 11 bases separated the two germline ends. The CDR3 covers 14 residues. The CDR3 nucleotides are TGTGCCACCAGCATAACGACAGCGAATTCACCCCTCCACTTT. It codes for CATSITTANSPLHF.

The chain carries TRBV12-5 and TRBJ2-7; D ambiguous. V lost 1 base to trimming and J lost 3 bases, with 4 bases between them. The germline V gene has CDR1 LGHNT and CDR2 FRNRAP. The CDR3 loop spans 12 amino acids. CDR3 in DNA: TGTGCTAGTGGTTTGGCCGACTACGAGCAGTACTTC. Protein sequence: CASGLADYEQYF.

This clonotype appeared a few times. V is TRBV12-3 or TRBV12-4 and J is TRBJ2-1, with TRBD1 matching 8 bases. The V and J ends lost 5 bases and 9 bases, in that order; junction bases with no gene match: 3. The CDR3 covers 12 residues. This chain's CDR3 is CASSGQGGEQFF. CDR3 DNA sequence: TGTGCCAGCAGTGGACAGGGAGGTGAGCAGTTCTTC.

The genes are TRBV20-1 and TRBJ2-2, with TRBD2 matching 11 bases. The CDR3 spans 15 residues. J was trimmed by 8 bases and V by 4 bases; bases with no gene match: 9. Germline V gives CDR1 DFQATT, CDR2 SNEGSKA (reference sequence). In nucleotides, the CDR3 is TGCAGTGCTAAAGGAACTAGCGGGGGAACAGGGGAGCTGTTTTTT. This translates into CSAKGTSGGTGELFF.

The chain is built from TRBV6-2 or TRBV6-3 and TRBJ2-1; D call uncertain. This CDR3 comprises 16 residues. Germline CDR1 is MNHEY and CDR2 is SVGEGT. V shed 2 bases and J shed 0 bases, with 11 bases lying between them. The CDR3 nucleotides are TGTGCCAGCAGTTACCACGTGAAATCCTCCTACAATGAGCAGTTCTTC. It specifies CASSYHVKSSYNEQFF.

This clonotype was observed a handful of times. This chain links TRBV3-1 with TRBJ2-3; possibly TRBD2 for D (5 bases). Deletions cut 4 bases from V and 0 bases from J, with 17 bases between. The length of the CDR3 is 17 residues. In germline, CDR1 is LGHDT, CDR2 YNNKEL (reference sequence). The DNA of the CDR3 is TGTGCCAGCAGCCGTAATCTGGGTCGGGGAAGCACAGATACGCAGTATTTT. Translated: CASSRNLGRGSTDTQYF.

The V gene is TRBV28, the J gene TRBJ1-5; D not certain. V lost 7 bases to trimming and J lost 7 bases, with 20 bases between them. CDR1 and CDR2 from the germline V gene are MDHEN and SYDVKM. This CDR3 is 15 amino acids long. This chain's CDR3 is CASNVMGGMGQPQHF. The CDR3 nucleotides read TGTGCCAGCAACGTTATGGGAGGGATGGGGCAGCCCCAGCATTTT.

This clonotype has a count of ten or more. The chain recombines TRBV5-1 with TRBJ1-5; D may be TRBD1 (6 bases). Trimming cost V 4 bases and J 6 bases, with 17 bases left between them. Germline V gene data show CDR1 as SGHRS and CDR2 as YFSETQ. The CDR3 has 15 residues. CDR3 in amino acids: CASSPDGGLGQPQHF. The CDR3 nucleotides read TGCGCCAGCAGCCCTGATGGGGGCCTAGGTCAGCCCCAGCATTTT. The whole variable domain, filled in from reference TRBV5-1 and TRBJ1-5, reads KAGVTQTPRYLIKTRGQQVTLSCSPISGHRSVSWYQQTPGQGLQFLFEYFSETQRNKGNFPGRFSGRQFSNSRSEMNVSTLELGDSALYLCASSPDGGLGQPQHFGDGTRLSIL.

This clonotype was picked up many times. The chain couples TRBV15 to TRBJ2-2; no firm D call. The length of the CDR3 is 16 residues. CDR1 LNHNV and CDR2 YYDKDF come from the germline V gene (reference sequence). Trimming removed 0 bases from V and 6 bases from J, with 14 bases in between. CDR3 nucleotide sequence: TGTGCCACCAGCAGAGATCCCCCAAACACAGCCGGGGAGCTGTTTTTT. Its translation is CATSRDPPNTAGELFF.

Ten or more counts support this clonotype. The rearrangement links TRBV3-1 to TRBJ1-2; TRBD1 might be the D (5 bases). The CDR3 contains 16 residues. The ends were cut back, 2 bases at V and 10 bases at J, with 23 bases in the middle. CDR1 LGHDT and CDR2 YNNKEL come from the germline V gene (reference sequence). DNA of the CDR3: TGTGCCAGCAGCCAAAGGGGTGGGCTACAGCCTTCTCTCTACACCTTC. Its translation is CASSQRGGLQPSLYTF.

The gene calls are TRBV5-6 and TRBJ2-5; 8 bases match TRBD1. After removal of 3 bases from V and 7 bases from J, the junction contained 5 bases not matched to a gene. CDR1 and CDR2 (germline): SGHDT, YYEEEE. This CDR3 has 13 residues. The CDR3 DNA sequence: TGTGCCAGCAGCTCAGGACAGGGAGGGACCCAGTACTTC. Amino acid sequence: CASSSGQGGTQYF.

This chain links TRBV2 with TRBJ1-4, with 10 bases fitting TRBD1. The CDR3 totals 13 residues. With 6 bases clipped from V and 7 bases from J, the junction kept 2 bases outside the gene matches. The germline gives CDR1 SNHLY, CDR2 FYNNEI. In nucleotides, the CDR3 is TGTGCCAGCAGGCGGACAGGGGGTGAAAAACTGTTTTTT. Translated, it gives CASRRTGGEKLFF.

This clonotype appeared a single time. The rearrangement uses TRBV24-1 and TRBJ2-2; perhaps D is TRBD1 or TRBD2 (5 bases each). The CDR3 consists of 14 residues. V was clipped by 5 bases and J by 0 bases, with 6 bases between them. The germline CDR1 and CDR2 sequences are KGHDR and SFDVKD. The CDR3 protein is CATSGGANTGELFF. Here the CDR3 DNA reads TGTGCCACCAGTGGAGGGGCGAACACCGGGGAGCTGTTTTTT.

V gene TRBV19 combines with J gene TRBJ1-5; D perhaps matches TRBD1 (5 bases). Germline V gene lookup returns CDR1 LNHDA and CDR2 SQIVND (reference sequence). The ends were cut back, 6 bases at V and 6 bases at J, with 18 bases in the middle. The CDR3 is made up of 15 amino acids. CDR3 sequence (DNA): TGTGCCAGTAGCCCCGGGGGATTTGTGGGTCAGCCCCAGCATTTT. Translation: CASSPGGFVGQPQHF.

This clonotype was picked up a small number of times. The genes are TRBV18 and TRBJ1-4; no reliable D call. Trimming left V 4 bases short and J 0 bases short, with 9 bases between. This CDR3 has 15 amino acids. Germline V gene data show CDR1 as KGHSH and CDR2 as LQKENI. The CDR3 is CASSRASATNEKLFF. As DNA, the CDR3 is TGTGCCAGCTCACGGGCTTCAGCAACTAATGAAAAACTGTTTTTT.

This clonotype was seen more than once but under ten times. The CDR3 protein is CASSPSGWEQFF. The CDR3 DNA follows: TGTGCCAGCAGTCCCTCCGGGTGGGAGCAGTTCTTC. The chain links TRBV27 to TRBJ2-1; D remains unclear. The CDR3 contains 12 residues. CDR1 MNHEY and CDR2 SMNVEV come from the germline V gene (reference sequence). V lost 5 bases and J lost 10, with 12 bases in between.

The chain combines TRBV3-1 with TRBJ2-5; 7 nucleotides line up with TRBD2. Germline V gene data show CDR1 as LGHDT and CDR2 as YNNKEL (reference sequence). Germline trimming cut 4 bases from V and 1 base from J; bases unmatched to any gene: 3. There are 14 residues in the CDR3. The CDR3 DNA is TGTGCCAGCAGCCGACAGCGGGGCCAAGAGACCCAGTACTTC. Its translation: CASSRQRGQETQYF.

This clonotype has a count of ten or more. The chain uses TRBV12-3 or TRBV12-4 and TRBJ2-7; TRBD1 is a possible D gene (6 bases). This CDR3 comprises 15 residues. V gave up 6 bases and J gave up 2 bases, with 17 bases separating them. Here the CDR3 DNA reads TGTGCCAGCAGCCCTATTAACAGGGATCCCTACGAGCAGTACTTC. The encoded protein is CASSPINRDPYEQYF.

The rearrangement uses TRBV7-2 and TRBJ1-2, with D maybe TRBD1 (5 bases). The ends were cut back, 5 bases at V and 4 bases at J, with 17 bases in the middle. The CDR3 loop spans 15 amino acids. Germline V gene data show CDR1 as SGHTA and CDR2 as FQGNSA. The chain's CDR3 is CASSPIGDRSYGYTF. The CDR3 region has the DNA TGTGCCAGCAGCCCGATAGGCGACAGATCCTATGGCTACACCTTC.

This clonotype was detected many times. The chain recombines TRBV7-2 with TRBJ2-3; the D is unclear. V was clipped by 1 base and J by 2 bases, with 7 bases between them. CDR3 length: 14 amino acids. Germline lookup yields CDR1 SGHTA and CDR2 FQGNSA. The CDR3 protein is CASSLELFTDTQYF. The CDR3 bases are TGTGCCAGCAGCTTAGAGCTGTTCACAGATACGCAGTATTTT.

The chain uses TRBV5-1 and TRBJ1-1; no definite D call. The CDR3 length is 14 residues. Germline V gives CDR1 SGHRS, CDR2 YFSETQ. V lost 1 base and J lost 6, with 13 bases in between. The DNA of the CDR3 is TGCGCCAGCAGCTTGCTTGAGGGTAGGGCTGAAGCTTTCTTT. Its translation: CASSLLEGRAEAFF.

This clonotype was detected ten times or more. This rearrangement joins TRBV3-1 to TRBJ1-6; D ambiguous. Trimming shortened V by 1 base and J by 9 bases, and 10 bases separated the two germline ends. The CDR3 totals 14 residues. Looked up from germline, CDR1 is LGHDT and CDR2 is YNNKEL (reference sequence). The CDR3: CASSQGLRSSPLHF. The CDR3 DNA sequence: TGTGCCAGCAGCCAAGGGCTCAGGAGTTCACCCCTCCACTTT.

This clonotype was observed at least ten times. This chain connects TRBV28 to TRBJ2-7; either TRBD1 or TRBD2 may supply D (6 bases each). This CDR3 region has 17 residues. Germline CDR1 reads MDHEN; CDR2 reads SYDVKM. The V and J ends lost 4 bases and 3 bases respectively, with 22 bases between them. Here the CDR3 reads CASSSPIGGSLGYEQYF. The CDR3 DNA follows: TGTGCCAGCAGTTCCCCCATAGGGGGGTCTCTAGGCTACGAGCAGTACTTC. The full variable domain, completed using reference TRBV28 and TRBJ2-7, is DVKVTQSSRYLVKRTGEKVFLECVQDMDHENMFWYRQDPGLGLRLIYFSYDVKMKEKGDIPEGYSVSREKKERFSLILESASTNQTSMYLCASSSPIGGSLGYEQYFGPGTRLTVT.

Ten or more counts support this clonotype. This chain connects TRBV10-3 to TRBJ2-7; 7 nucleotides match TRBD1. CDR3 size: 14 residues. Germline V gene lookup returns CDR1 ENHRY and CDR2 SYGVKD. Germline trimming cut 4 bases from V and 2 bases from J; bases unmatched to any gene: 5. CDR3 loop: CAISGGQATYEQYF. CDR3 coding DNA: TGTGCCATCAGTGGAGGACAGGCAACCTACGAGCAGTACTTC.

This chain links TRBV6-2 or TRBV6-3 with TRBJ2-5; 8 bases map to TRBD1. With V trimmed by 4 bases and J by 3 bases, 4 bases remained unmatched. Germline CDR1 reads MNHEY; CDR2 reads SVGEGT. The CDR3 covers 14 residues. CDR3 nucleotides: TGTGCCAGCAGTTCCCCGACAGGGGAAGAGACCCAGTACTTC. Encoded protein: CASSSPTGEETQYF.

The J gene is TRBJ1-5, the V gene TRBV28; 9 positions agree with TRBD1. After removal of 7 bases from V and 7 bases from J, the junction contained 5 bases not matched to a gene. The CDR3 runs 13 residues. Germline loops: CDR1 MDHEN, CDR2 SYDVKM. The CDR3 region is CASKTGGSQPQHF. The CDR3 coding sequence is TGTGCCAGCAAAACAGGGGGCAGCCAGCCCCAGCATTTT.